The 15 T cell receptor beta chains below all came from one sample that was sequenced in a study of T cell responses to AZD1222 COVID-19 vaccine. TCRdb's table, derived via immunoSEQ multiplex PCR, lists solely in-frame clones and lacks some. The table includes 120,000 or so clones, over 75% detected once. The sequences come from peripheral blood, collected on day 0 of AZD1222 vaccination. All receptors come from an adult in good health.

The gene calls are TRBV9 and TRBJ1-4; D unresolved. CDR3 length equals 13 residues. Germline loops: CDR1 SGDLS, CDR2 YYNGEE. Between the trimmed V and J ends, which lost 0 bases and 7 bases, there was a span of 7 bases. In nucleotides, the CDR3 is TGTGCCAGCAGCGTAGGTCTCGGTGAAAAACTGTTTTTT. Translating it yields CASSVGLGEKLFF.

The chain recombines TRBV7-9 with TRBJ2-5, with 8 bases that match TRBD2. V gave up 5 bases and J gave up 2 bases; unmatched junction bases: 1. Germline V gene data show CDR1 as SEHNR and CDR2 as FQNEAQ (reference sequence). This CDR3 has 13 amino acids. For the CDR3, the DNA is TGTGCCAGCAGCCCGGGGGGGCAAGAGACCCAGTACTTC. Residues: CASSPGGQETQYF.

The chain couples TRBV7-2 to TRBJ2-7; D not certain. This CDR3 spans 14 amino acids. Trimming took 1 base from V and 3 from J, leaving 10 bases between them. CDR1 SGHTA and CDR2 FQGNSA come from the germline V gene. The CDR3 protein is CASSLGDGVYEQYF. Here the CDR3 DNA reads TGTGCCAGCAGCTTAGGGGATGGGGTCTACGAGCAGTACTTC.

The chain combines TRBV19 with TRBJ2-6; D not certain. CDR3 length equals 13 residues. Germline V gene lookup returns CDR1 LNHDA and CDR2 SQIVND (reference sequence). Trimming left V 7 bases short and J 3 bases short, with 7 bases between. CDR3 sequence reads: CASTGLGANVLTF. CDR3 bases: TGTGCCAGTACCGGTCTTGGGGCCAACGTCCTGACTTTC.

In DNA, the CDR3 is TGTGCCAGCAGCCCGGACAGACCTAGCACAGATACGCAGTATTTT. It specifies CASSPDRPSTDTQYF. V and J are TRBV6-5 and TRBJ2-3, with TRBD1 as a possible D gene (6 bases). Germline V gives CDR1 MNHEY, CDR2 SVGAGI. Trimming shortened V by 6 bases and J by 0 bases, and 13 bases separated the two germline ends. The CDR3 spans 15 residues.

This clone was seen only once. The chain carries TRBV27 and TRBJ1-2; the match to TRBD1 covers 11 bases. V was pared by 5 bases and J by 5 bases, with 13 bases of the junction left unmatched. The length of the CDR3 is 17 residues. The germline gives CDR1 MNHEY, CDR2 SMNVEV (reference sequence). The CDR3 nucleotides read TGTGCCAGCAGTCAAATCGGACAGGGGGCGCCCCATTATGGCTACACCTTC. It translates to CASSQIGQGAPHYGYTF.

The rearrangement links TRBV12-3 or TRBV12-4 to TRBJ2-3; D is uncertain. The CDR3 runs 13 residues. The ends were cut back, 6 bases at V and 5 bases at J, with 12 bases in the middle. CDR3 sequence reads: CASRFFSVDTQYF. CDR3 nucleotides: TGTGCCAGCAGATTTTTTTCCGTAGATACGCAGTATTTT.

The J gene is TRBJ2-1, the V gene TRBV4-2; D perhaps matches TRBD2 (6 bases). The CDR3 loop spans 14 amino acids. V was clipped by 3 bases and J by 9 bases, with 15 bases between them. Germline V gene data show CDR1 as LGHNA and CDR2 as YNFKEQ. The CDR3 reads CASSQSSVLGEQFF. As DNA, the CDR3 is TGTGCCAGCAGCCAGTCTAGCGTGCTTGGTGAGCAGTTCTTC.

This clone has a single count. The rearrangement joins TRBV6-5 to TRBJ2-7, with D tentatively TRBD2 (6 bases). The CDR3 totals 15 residues. V lost 7 bases to trimming and J lost 4 bases, with 20 bases between them. Looked up from germline, CDR1 is MNHEY and CDR2 is SVGAGI. CDR3 nucleotides: TGTGCCAGCACCGACTATGGCGGGACCACTTACGAGCAGTACTTC. Translated: CASTDYGGTTYEQYF.

J is TRBJ1-4 and V is TRBV2; 9 bases agree with TRBD1. The CDR3 sequence is 13 residues long. V trimming: 5 bases; J trimming: 7 bases; junction bases outside the gene matches: 2. Germline CDR1 is SNHLY and CDR2 is FYNNEI. The CDR3 bases are TGTGCCAGCAGTCGGGACAGGGCTGAAAAACTGTTTTTT. This codes for CASSRDRAEKLFF.

The chain links TRBV18 to TRBJ1-5; 11 bases are shared with TRBD1. Trimming at V came to 5 bases and at J to 6 bases, leaving 6 bases not matched to a gene. The germline gives CDR1 KGHSH, CDR2 LQKENI. The CDR3 loop spans 15 amino acids. The DNA of the CDR3 is TGTGCCAGCTCAGGACAGGGGGCATCTCGTCAGCCCCAGCATTTT. It codes for CASSGQGASRQPQHF.

This clone appeared once. J is TRBJ2-7 and V is TRBV28; 10 bases map to TRBD1. Trimming removed 5 bases from V and 6 bases from J; junction bases left unmatched: 10. The CDR3 has 15 residues. Germline V CDR1 and CDR2: MDHEN, SYDVKM. CDR3 protein: CASSSPTGGWGEQYF. In DNA form, the CDR3 reads TGTGCCAGCAGTAGCCCGACAGGGGGCTGGGGCGAGCAGTACTTC.

The J gene is TRBJ1-2, the V gene TRBV6-1; D is unclear. The ends were cut back, 0 bases at V and 11 bases at J, with 19 bases in the middle. This CDR3 region has 15 residues. CDR1 and CDR2 from the germline V gene are MNHNS and SASEGT. In nucleotides, the CDR3 is TGTGCCAGCAGTGAAGCCTCATCGGCAGGTCGTGTTTACACCTTC. Translation gives CASSEASSAGRVYTF.

This clone has only one observation. J is TRBJ2-1 and V is TRBV7-2; D gene ambiguous. The CDR3 totals 14 residues. Per the germline V gene, CDR1 is SGHTA and CDR2 is FQGNSA. The V gene lost 2 bases and the J gene lost 4 bases, with 9 bases spanning the gap. In nucleotides, the CDR3 is TGTGCCAGCAGCTTAATTTGGCAGTACAATGAGCAGTTCTTC. Its translation: CASSLIWQYNEQFF.

CDR3 DNA: TGTGCCAGCAGTTACTCGATAGTCTCTGGAAACACCATATATTTT. This encodes CASSYSIVSGNTIYF. The chain employs TRBV6-5 and TRBJ1-3; D is unclear. V was shortened by 0 bases and J by 0 bases, with 6 bases between the two germline ends. This CDR3 has 15 amino acids. In germline, CDR1 is MNHEY, CDR2 SVGAGI.